This TCR beta chain was identified in a study of T cells in Graves' hyperthyroidism and ophthalmopathy. Study-wide context: Peripheral blood was acquired at first diagnosis, ahead of any therapy whatsoever. Study-wide findings and caveats: Patients with ophthalmopathy were separated from those with stable hyperthyroidism by a 13 V-J model.

Patients between 18 and 65 years old had hyperthyroidism, newly diagnosed and lasting under 2 months. PBMCs were collected from a roughly 9.7 ml volume of fresh peripheral blood. This clonotype came up a few times. As yet, its antigen is unknown. TCR beta CDR3 sequences were amplified from RNA transcripts. An initial round of RT-PCR targeting the TCR CDR3 relied on the HTBI primer set. TCRdb re-called the multiplex PCR reads with MiXCR, one entry per CDR3 protein. Found here are around 520,000 distinct CDR3 sequences, around 14% of them singletons; the top ten hold less than 20%. The CDR3 has 15 amino acids. Germline V CDR1 and CDR2: SQVTM, ANQGSEA. The V gene end was trimmed by 6 bases and the J gene end by 7 bases; junction bases not matched to a gene: 14.

This clonotype originated in a woman between 18 and 29 years old with Graves' hyperthyroidism. The sample comprised blood. The chain couples TRBV29-1 to TRBJ1-5, with 8 bases fitting TRBD1. This CDR3 reads CSVQKGQGLGQPQHF. CDR3 DNA sequence: TGCAGCGTGCAAAAAGGACAGGGCTTAGGGCAGCCCCAGCATTTT.